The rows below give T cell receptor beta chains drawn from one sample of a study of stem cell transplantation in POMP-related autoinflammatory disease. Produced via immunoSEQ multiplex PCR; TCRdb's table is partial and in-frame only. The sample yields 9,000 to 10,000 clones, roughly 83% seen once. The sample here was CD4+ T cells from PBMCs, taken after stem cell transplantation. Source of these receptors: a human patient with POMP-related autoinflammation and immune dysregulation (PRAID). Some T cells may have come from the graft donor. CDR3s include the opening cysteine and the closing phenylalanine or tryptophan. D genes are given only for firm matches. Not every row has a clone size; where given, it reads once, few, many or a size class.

CDR3 protein: CATKRQGAPQANQPQHF; CDR3 DNA: TGTGCCACCAAGCGACAGGGGGCGCCGCAAGCCAATCAGCCCCAGCATTTT; clone size: -; D gene: TRBD1; V gene: TRBV19; J gene: TRBJ1-5
CDR3 protein: CASGPDSGGPSTDTQYF; CDR3 DNA: TGTGCTAGTGGACCCGACTCAGGGGGCCCTAGCACAGATACGCAGTATTTT; clone size: -; D gene: TRBD1; V gene: TRBV12-5; J gene: TRBJ2-3
CDR3 protein: CASSPRAAMPNEQFF; CDR3 DNA: TGTGCCAGCAGCCCAAGGGCGGCCATGCCCAATGAGCAGTTCTTC; clone size: -; D gene: -; V gene: TRBV7-3; J gene: TRBJ2-1
CDR3 protein: CASSENLLAGANTDTQYF; CDR3 DNA: TGTGCCAGCAGTGAAAATCTACTAGCGGGAGCCAACACAGATACGCAGTATTTT; clone size: -; D gene: TRBD2; V gene: TRBV6-1; J gene: TRBJ2-3
CDR3 protein: CASSLPGQPYEQYF; CDR3 DNA: TGTGCCAGCAGCCTCCCGGGACAGCCTTACGAGCAGTACTTC; clone size: few; D gene: TRBD1; V gene: TRBV28; J gene: TRBJ2-7
CDR3 protein: CASSSSFRTGDEQYF; CDR3 DNA: TGTGCCAGCAGCTCCAGTTTCCGGACAGGGGACGAGCAGTACTTC; clone size: -; D gene: TRBD1; V gene: TRBV7-9; J gene: TRBJ2-7
CDR3 protein: CASSLQTGSNEKLFF; CDR3 DNA: TGTGCCAGCAGCCTACAGACAGGGTCTAATGAAAAACTGTTTTTT; clone size: -; D gene: TRBD1; V gene: TRBV11-2; J gene: TRBJ1-4
CDR3 protein: CASSQLGRVGEKLFF; CDR3 DNA: TGTGCCAGCAGCCAACTGGGGCGCGTCGGTGAAAAACTGTTTTTT; clone size: -; D gene: -; V gene: TRBV28; J gene: TRBJ1-4
CDR3 protein: CASSQGGGLAGNSDTQYF; CDR3 DNA: TGCGCCAGCAGCCAGGGCGGGGGCCTAGCGGGAAACTCAGATACGCAGTATTTT; clone size: once; D gene: TRBD2; V gene: TRBV4-3; J gene: TRBJ2-3
CDR3 protein: CASSVEGLFNQPQHF; CDR3 DNA: TGTGCCAGCAGCGTAGAGGGGCTGTTCAATCAGCCCCAGCATTTT; clone size: -; D gene: -; V gene: TRBV9; J gene: TRBJ1-5
CDR3 protein: CASSFRQGNYEQYF; CDR3 DNA: TGTGCCAGCAGCTTCCGACAGGGCAACTACGAGCAGTACTTC; clone size: -; D gene: TRBD1; V gene: TRBV7-9; J gene: TRBJ2-7
CDR3 protein: CASSAWGSRQETQYF; CDR3 DNA: TGTGCCAGCAGCGCTTGGGGGTCCCGCCAAGAGACCCAGTACTTC; clone size: -; D gene: -; V gene: TRBV7-2; J gene: TRBJ2-5
CDR3 protein: CASSQVDRGGREQYF; CDR3 DNA: TGTGCCAGCAGCCAAGTTGATCGGGGAGGGCGGGAGCAGTACTTC; clone size: medium-sized; D gene: TRBD2; V gene: TRBV14; J gene: TRBJ2-7
CDR3 protein: CASSMQASGSHEQYF; CDR3 DNA: TGTGCCAGTAGTATGCAGGCTAGCGGGAGCCACGAGCAGTACTTC; clone size: -; D gene: TRBD2; V gene: TRBV19; J gene: TRBJ2-7
CDR3 protein: CASDQSDYGNFYQPQHF; CDR3 DNA: TGTGCCAGCGACCAAAGCGACTACGGGAATTTTTATCAGCCCCAGCATTTT; clone size: -; D gene: -; V gene: TRBV7-8; J gene: TRBJ1-5
CDR3 protein: CSVEDRIQGRKGYTF; CDR3 DNA: TGCAGCGTTGAAGATCGTATACAGGGTAGAAAGGGCTACACCTTC; clone size: -; D gene: -; V gene: TRBV29-1; J gene: TRBJ1-2
CDR3 protein: CASRPLDSNTGELFF; CDR3 DNA: TGTGCCAGCAGGCCTTTGGACAGTAACACCGGGGAGCTGTTTTTT; clone size: -; D gene: -; V gene: TRBV3-1/TRBV3-2; J gene: TRBJ2-2
CDR3 protein: CASQAVNSPLHF; CDR3 DNA: TGTGCCAGCCAGGCAGTTAATTCACCCCTCCACTTT; clone size: -; D gene: -; V gene: TRBV7-9; J gene: TRBJ1-6
CDR3 protein: CARSWGRCTDTQYF; CDR3 DNA: TGTGCCAGAAGCTGGGGCCGGTGCACAGATACGCAGTATTTT; clone size: few; D gene: -; V gene: TRBV7-5; J gene: TRBJ2-3
CDR3 protein: CASGSNQGAQEQYF; CDR3 DNA: TGTGCCAGCGGGTCGAATCAGGGGGCGCAAGAGCAGTACTTC; clone size: few; D gene: TRBD1; V gene: TRBV11-2; J gene: TRBJ2-7
CDR3 protein: CASSLWGGGASGDTQYF; CDR3 DNA: TGTGCCAGCAGTTTATGGGGTGGCGGGGCTAGCGGAGATACGCAGTATTTT; clone size: once; D gene: TRBD2; V gene: TRBV28; J gene: TRBJ2-3
CDR3 protein: CASSLAGRELTDTQYF; CDR3 DNA: TGTGCCAGCAGCTTGGCTGGGCGGGAGTTGACAGATACGCAGTATTTT; clone size: -; D gene: TRBD2; V gene: TRBV5-4; J gene: TRBJ2-3
CDR3 protein: CASSFPTGSSYEQYF; CDR3 DNA: TGTGCCAGCAGTTTCCCGACAGGTAGCTCCTACGAGCAGTACTTC; clone size: few; D gene: -; V gene: TRBV6-2/TRBV6-3; J gene: TRBJ2-7
CDR3 protein: CASSQGEDRFNSPLHF; CDR3 DNA: TGCGCCAGCAGCCAAGGGGAGGACAGGTTTAATTCACCCCTCCACTTT; clone size: few; D gene: TRBD1; V gene: TRBV4-1; J gene: TRBJ1-6
CDR3 protein: CASRLIGYTGELFF; CDR3 DNA: TGCGCCAGCAGGTTGATAGGGTACACCGGGGAGCTGTTTTTT; clone size: -; D gene: -; V gene: TRBV5-1; J gene: TRBJ2-2
CDR3 protein: CASSRSFLNYGYTF; CDR3 DNA: TGTGCCAGTAGTCGGTCCTTCCTAAACTATGGCTACACCTTC; clone size: -; D gene: -; V gene: TRBV19; J gene: TRBJ1-2
CDR3 protein: CARSLDCRQPQHF; CDR3 DNA: TGTGCCAGAAGCTTGGACTGTCGACAGCCCCAGCATTTT; clone size: -; D gene: -; V gene: TRBV5-3; J gene: TRBJ1-5
CDR3 protein: CASTGGYGYTF; CDR3 DNA: TGTGCCAGCACTGGCGGATATGGCTACACCTTC; clone size: -; D gene: -; V gene: TRBV6-5; J gene: TRBJ1-2
CDR3 protein: CASSLIDPRTGRWEKLFF; CDR3 DNA: TGTGCCAGCAGCTTAATCGACCCCAGGACAGGACGATGGGAAAAACTGTTTTTT; clone size: -; D gene: TRBD1; V gene: TRBV11-2; J gene: TRBJ1-4
CDR3 protein: CASSELSGFSEQYF; CDR3 DNA: TGTGCCAGCAGTGAACTTTCGGGGTTTAGCGAGCAGTACTTC; clone size: -; D gene: -; V gene: TRBV2; J gene: TRBJ2-7